The clone carrying this T cell receptor beta chain was counted a few times. The antigen is undetermined. MiXCR, run by TCRdb on the reads, gives a single entry per CDR3 protein. The sample includes approximately 500,000 distinct CDR3 sequences, 16% of them seen just once. This sample was taken from a study of T cell repertoires in cytomegalovirus infection. Looking at the study overall: Shared public TCR beta signatures pointed to both CMV infection and a matching HLA type.

Study outcomes and limitations: HLA-C-restricted CMV clonotypes gave the most frequent clonotype in two of eight donors. Summed frequency of public TCR beta families distinguished CMV carriers with the relevant HLA.

The sample comprised CD8+ T cells from PBMCs. The clonotype originates from a human donor in good health (CMV status not recorded). Some clones in this sample may be carry-over from other donors' samples.

The chain's CDR3 is CASSTGEGMVAKNIQYF. For the CDR3, the DNA is TGTGCCAGCAGCACCGGGGAGGGGATGGTAGCCAAAAACATTCAGTACTTC. The V gene is TRBV7-9, the J gene TRBJ2-4, with 7 bases that match TRBD2. CDR1 is SEHNR and CDR2 is FQNEAQ in the germline V gene (reference sequence). Trimming took 5 bases from V and 0 from J; bases not matched to a gene: 10. The CDR3 is 17 amino acids.